Below, 5 T cell receptor beta chains from the same sample are listed, as sequenced in a study of blood T cell repertoires in COVID-19. TCRdb keeps only in-frame clones here, not all; method: immunoSEQ multiplex PCR. The sample lists about 280,000 clones, around 82% occurring once. Sequenced material: peripheral blood. All receptors come from a woman aged 45-65 years who had recovered from COVID-19.

This sequence joins TRBV3-1 (or the pseudogene TRBV3-2) and TRBJ2-5, with 7 bases lining up with TRBD2. The junction had 9 bases not matched to a gene; V was cut back by 8 bases and J by 0 bases. CDR1 and CDR2 (germline): LGHDT, YNNKEL (reference sequence). The CDR3 spans 15 residues. The CDR3 bases are TGTGCCAGCTCCCATGATAGCGGGTACCAAGAGACCCAGTACTTC. It specifies CASSHDSGYQETQYF.

DNA for the CDR3: TGTGCCAGCAGCTATTACAGGAACACTGAAGCTTTCTTT. Protein sequence: CASSYYRNTEAFF. J is TRBJ1-1 and V is TRBV7-3; D gene uncertain. Trimming pared 4 bases from V and 1 base from J, leaving 7 bases between. The CDR3 consists of 13 residues. Germline CDR1 is SGHTA and CDR2 is FQGTGA.

V usage is TRBV19 and J usage is TRBJ1-5; D is perhaps TRBD1 (5 bases). The CDR3 runs to 17 residues. The germline CDR1 and CDR2 sequences are LNHDA and SQIVND (reference sequence). V gave up 3 bases and J gave up 0 bases, with 15 bases separating them. This CDR3 reads CASSILGGTGSNQPQHF. The CDR3 nucleotides read TGTGCCAGTAGTATCCTCGGGGGAACGGGTAGCAATCAGCCCCAGCATTTT.

This sequence joins TRBV30 and TRBJ2-5; 10 bases fit TRBD1. The CDR3 loop spans 15 amino acids. The ends lost 2 bases at V and 3 bases at J; junction bases unmatched: 6. The germline V gene encodes CDR1 GTSNPN and CDR2 SVGIG (reference sequence). For the CDR3, the DNA is TGTGCCTGGAGTAAAACCGGGACAGGGGAAGAGACCCAGTACTTC. Protein product: CAWSKTGTGEETQYF.

This rearrangement joins TRBV29-1 to TRBJ2-7; 12 bases map to TRBD1. The length of the CDR3 is 14 residues. The germline V gene encodes CDR1 SQVTM and CDR2 ANQGSEA. V dropped 5 bases and J dropped 7; count of bases not matched to a gene: 9. CDR3 DNA: TGCAGCGTTAAAATGGGGACAGGGGGCGGGGAGCAGTACTTC. It specifies CSVKMGTGGGEQYF.